This T cell receptor beta chain was captured in a study of cytomegalovirus exposure and HLA in healthy donors. Comment on this clone: The target antigen is unknown.

Study conclusions and caveats: It was likely that a cluster of highly shared sequence variants was a sequencing artifact. Most CMV-associated TCR beta chains were later found to appear HLA-restricted.

The study ran its PCR with 60 Vbeta and 13 Jbeta primers. The repertoire was sequenced with immunoSEQ multiplex PCR; TCRdb's copy has only in-frame clones and lacks some. The sample yields 85,000 to 120,000 clones, 70% to 80% seen once. CDR1 is SGHRS, CDR2 YFSETQ, per germline. CDR3 length equals 15 residues. After removal of 4 bases from V and 3 bases from J, the junction contained 9 bases not matched to a gene. The chain is built from TRBV5-1 and TRBJ2-7; TRBD1 matches at 8 bases. The source is a boy aged 10-17 years in good health and CMV-seronegative. Sequenced input: PBMCs. The CDR3 spells CASSDVGTGRYEQYF. CDR3 coding DNA: TGCGCCAGCAGCGATGTGGGGACAGGACGCTACGAGCAGTACTTC.